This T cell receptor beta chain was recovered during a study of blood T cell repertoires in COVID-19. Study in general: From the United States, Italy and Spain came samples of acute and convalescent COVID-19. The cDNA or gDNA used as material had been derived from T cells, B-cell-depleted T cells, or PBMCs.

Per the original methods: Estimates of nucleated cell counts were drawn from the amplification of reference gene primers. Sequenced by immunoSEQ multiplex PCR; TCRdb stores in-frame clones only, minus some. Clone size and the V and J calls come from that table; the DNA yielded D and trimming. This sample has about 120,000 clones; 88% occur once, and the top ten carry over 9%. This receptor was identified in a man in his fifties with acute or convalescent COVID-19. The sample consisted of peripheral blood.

The CDR3 DNA reads as TGTGCCAGCAGTTTAGGGCTAGCGGGACCTACAGATACGCAGTATTTT. Translating it yields CASSLGLAGPTDTQYF. The V and J genes are TRBV28 and TRBJ2-3; TRBD2 matches at 9 bases. The CDR3 consists of 16 residues. The germline gives CDR1 MDHEN, CDR2 SYDVKM. Trimming at V came to 2 bases and at J to 3 bases, leaving 6 bases not matched to a gene.